This paragraph covers one TCR beta chain sequence. This entry is derived from a study of blood T cell repertoires in COVID-19. The overall study: Donors in the United States, Italy and Spain gave samples during acute or convalescent COVID-19. Sources were T cells, B-cell-depleted T cells, or PBMCs; the material itself was cDNA or gDNA.

Under the authors' procedure: Amplifying reference gene primers gave estimates of nucleated cell counts. This table comes from immunoSEQ multiplex PCR, and its TCRdb copy is limited to in-frame clones, with some not included. V, J and clone size derive from that table, while D and trimming were established from the DNA sequence. This sample has a few hundred thousand clones, with 82% found just once. V gave up 5 bases and J gave up 2 bases, with 12 bases separating them. The V gene's germline CDR1 is LGHDT and CDR2 YNNKEL (reference sequence). The CDR3 runs to 14 residues. V and J are TRBV3-1 (or the pseudogene TRBV3-2) and TRBJ2-5; no definite D call. Sequenced material: peripheral blood. This clonotype originated in an elderly woman with acute or convalescent COVID-19. The CDR3 protein is CASSSTSVQETQYF. Written as DNA, the CDR3 is TGTGCCAGCAGCTCTACCTCGGTTCAAGAGACCCAGTACTTC.